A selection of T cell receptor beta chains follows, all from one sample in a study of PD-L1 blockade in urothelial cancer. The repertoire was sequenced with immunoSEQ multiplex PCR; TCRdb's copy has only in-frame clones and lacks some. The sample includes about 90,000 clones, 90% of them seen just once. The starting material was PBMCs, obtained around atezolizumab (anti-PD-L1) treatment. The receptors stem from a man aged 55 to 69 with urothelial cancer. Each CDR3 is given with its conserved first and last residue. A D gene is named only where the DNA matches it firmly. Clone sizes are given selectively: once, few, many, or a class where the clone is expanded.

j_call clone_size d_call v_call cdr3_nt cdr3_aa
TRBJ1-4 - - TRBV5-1 TGCGCCAGCAGCTTGGTAGGCAAGGAGGGGGAAAAACTGTTTTTT CASSLVGKEGEKLFF
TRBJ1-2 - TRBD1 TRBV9 TGTGCCAGCAGCGCGACAGGGACTGGCGGCTACACCTTC CASSATGTGGYTF
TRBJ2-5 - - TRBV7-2 TGTGCCAGCAGCCCTCCGAGTAGCGGTCAAGAGACCCAGTACTTC CASSPPSSGQETQYF
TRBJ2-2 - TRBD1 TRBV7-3 TGTGCCAGCAGCTCACGGACAGGGGGGAACACCGGGGAGCTGTTTTTT CASSSRTGGNTGELFF
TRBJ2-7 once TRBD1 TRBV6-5 TGTGCCAGCAGACCCGGGACAGGGCAGTACGAGCAGTACTTC CASRPGTGQYEQYF
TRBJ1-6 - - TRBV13 TGTGCCAGCAGCATCTCAGGGATAAGCTCCTATAATTCACCCCTCCACTTT CASSISGISSYNSPLHF
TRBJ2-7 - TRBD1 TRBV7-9 TGTGCCAGCAGCTTAGGGACAGGGGGCTTTCAGTACTTC CASSLGTGGFQYF
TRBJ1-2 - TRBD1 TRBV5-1 TGCGCCAGCAGCTATTGGGACAGAAACTATGGCTACACCTTC CASSYWDRNYGYTF
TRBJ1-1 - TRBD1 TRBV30 TGTGCCTGGAGTGGTGGACAGGGGCAGACTGAAGCTTTCTTT CAWSGGQGQTEAFF
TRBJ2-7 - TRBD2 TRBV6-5 TGTGCCAGCAGCGGGACTAGCGGGAGCGGCCTGTACTTC CASSGTSGSGLYF
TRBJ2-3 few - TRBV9 TGTGCCACCAGCACAGGTCAAACAGATACGCAGTATTTT CATSTGQTDTQYF
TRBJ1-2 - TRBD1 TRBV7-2 TGTGCCAGCAGTTATGACAGGGTAGGGGGCTACACCTTC CASSYDRVGGYTF
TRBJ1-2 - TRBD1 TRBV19 TGTGCCAGTAGTATTGGACAGGATGGTAACGGCTACACCTTC CASSIGQDGNGYTF
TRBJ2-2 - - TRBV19 TGTGCCAGTAGTACTACTACGAACACCGGGGAGCTGTTTTTT CASSTTTNTGELFF
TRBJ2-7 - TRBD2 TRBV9 TGTGCCAGCAGCCTGCGGACTAGCGGGAGTCTCTACGAGCAGTACTTC CASSLRTSGSLYEQYF
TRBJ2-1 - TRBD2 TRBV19 TGTGCCAGTAGTTTGATAGCGGGAGGGGGCAATGAGCAGTTCTTC CASSLIAGGGNEQFF
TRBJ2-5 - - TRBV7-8 TGTGCCAGCAGCTTGGGACATTCGTACCAAGAGACCCAGTACTTC CASSLGHSYQETQYF
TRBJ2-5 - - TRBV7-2 TGTGCCAGCAGCTTCAGCGGGCAAGAGACCCAGTACTTC CASSFSGQETQYF
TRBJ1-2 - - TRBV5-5 TGTGCCAGCAGCCTTATGTCTCCAGGCAACTATGGCTACACCTTC CASSLMSPGNYGYTF
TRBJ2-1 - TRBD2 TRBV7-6 TGTGCCAGCAGCTTAGAAACTAGCGCCGGTGAGCAGTTCTTC CASSLETSAGEQFF
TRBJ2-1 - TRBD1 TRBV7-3 TGTGCCAGCAGCTTGACAGGGGCCGAAAATGAGCAGTTCTTC CASSLTGAENEQFF
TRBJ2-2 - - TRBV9 TGTGCCAGCAGCGTAGCTACGATGGCCGGGGAGCTGTTTTTT CASSVATMAGELFF
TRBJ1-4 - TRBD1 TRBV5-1 TGCGCCAGCAGCAGAGACGGGACAGGGAGTGAAAAACTGTTTTTT CASSRDGTGSEKLFF
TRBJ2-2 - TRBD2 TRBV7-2 TGTGCCAGCAGCTCCGCATTTGGTAGCGGGGGGGCCGGGGAGCTGTTTTTT CASSSAFGSGGAGELFF
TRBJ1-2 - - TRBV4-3 TGCGCCAGCAGCCTTGGGACACCAAGCCACTATGGCTACACCTTC CASSLGTPSHYGYTF
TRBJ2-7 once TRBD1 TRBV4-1 TGCGCCAGCAGCCAAGATCAGACCGGAGACAGGGGACTCCACTTC CASSQDQTGDRGLHF
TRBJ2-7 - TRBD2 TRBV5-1 TGCGCCAGCAGTTCGACTAGCGGGCGGGGAGGCTACGAGCAGTACTTC CASSSTSGRGGYEQYF
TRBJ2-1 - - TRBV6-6 TGTGCCAGCAGTTCTCCTAGGACAGTTGGGGACAATGAGCAGTTCTTC CASSSPRTVGDNEQFF
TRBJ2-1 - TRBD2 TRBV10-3 TGTGCCATCAGTCTACTAGCGTCCTCCTACAATGAGCAGTTCTTC CAISLLASSYNEQFF
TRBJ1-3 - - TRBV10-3 TGTGCCATCAGTGAGCAGGGGCTTCCTGGAAACACCATATATTTT CAISEQGLPGNTIYF
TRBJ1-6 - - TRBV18 TGTGCCAGCTCACCGATGGCCGTGCCGAATTCACCCCTCCACTTT CASSPMAVPNSPLHF
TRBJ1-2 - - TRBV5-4 TGTGCCAGCAGCCAAGAATACGGGAGGGCTAACTATGGCTACACCTTC CASSQEYGRANYGYTF
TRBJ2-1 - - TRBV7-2 TGTGCCAGCAGCTTAGTGGGGGGGGCCATATACAATGAGCAGTTCTTC CASSLVGGAIYNEQFF
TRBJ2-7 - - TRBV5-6 TGTGCCAGCAGCTTTAAGACTAACTACGAGCAGTACTTC CASSFKTNYEQYF
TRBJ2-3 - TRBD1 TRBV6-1 TGTGCCAGCACTCTGACAGGGGCCGGAGATACGCAGTATTTT CASTLTGAGDTQYF
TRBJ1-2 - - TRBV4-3 TGCGCCAGCAGCGCCAGTCTCAGGGGCTATGGCTACACCTTC CASSASLRGYGYTF
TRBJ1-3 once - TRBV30 TGTGCCTGGAATATGGGAACTTTGGGGCAGACCCAGTCTGGAAACACCATATATTTT CAWNMGTLGQTQSGNTIYF
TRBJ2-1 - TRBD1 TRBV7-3 TGTGCCAGCAACCTACAGGGGGCAGCGATGAATGAGCAGTTCTTC CASNLQGAAMNEQFF
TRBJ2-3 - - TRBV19 TGTGCCAGCAGCCTTACTACTGGCACAGATACGCAGTATTTT CASSLTTGTDTQYF
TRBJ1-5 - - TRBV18 TGTGCCAGCTCACCAGAGGCAGCCCAGCCCCAGCATTTT CASSPEAAQPQHF
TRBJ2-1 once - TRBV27 TGTGCCAGCAGTGTAGGACGCTCTGGGAGGAATGAGCAGTTCTTC CASSVGRSGRNEQFF
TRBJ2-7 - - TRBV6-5 TGTGCCAGCAGTTCCTACAGGTTATCCTACGAGCAGTACTTC CASSSYRLSYEQYF
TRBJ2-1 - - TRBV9 TGTGCCAGCAGCCTATCGGACAGCACCTCCTACAATGAGCAGTTCTTC CASSLSDSTSYNEQFF
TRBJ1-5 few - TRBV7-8 TGTGCCAGCAGCTGGACACCTAGCAATCAGCCCCAGCATTTT CASSWTPSNQPQHF
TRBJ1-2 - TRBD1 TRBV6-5 TGTGCCAGCAGTTACTCCCAGGGGGCGCGATTCTATGGCTACACCTTC CASSYSQGARFYGYTF
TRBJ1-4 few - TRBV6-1 TGTGCCAGCAGGGGGGCCCAAGAGGAAGAACTGTTTTTT CASRGAQEEELFF
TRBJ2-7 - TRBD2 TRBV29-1 TGCAGCGTTGGCGGGATCGGGACTAGCGGGGGGGCCGAGGAGCAGTACTTC CSVGGIGTSGGAEEQYF
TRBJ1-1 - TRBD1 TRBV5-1 TGCGCCAGCAGCCAGACAGGGGGCCAGGTCACTGAAGCTTTCTTT CASSQTGGQVTEAFF
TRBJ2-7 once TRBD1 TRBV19 TGTGCCAGTAAACCGGGACAGGGGCCCTACGAGCAGTACTTC CASKPGQGPYEQYF
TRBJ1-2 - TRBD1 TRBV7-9 TGTGCCAGCAGCTTAACAGACAGGGGGCCTTATGGCTACACCTTC CASSLTDRGPYGYTF
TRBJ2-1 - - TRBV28 TGTGCCAGCAGGAACCAGGGTTACAATGAGCAGTTCTTC CASRNQGYNEQFF
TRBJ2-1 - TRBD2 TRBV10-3 TGTGCCATCAGTGAGCTGATAGCGGGAGGGAATGAGCAGTTCTTC CAISELIAGGNEQFF
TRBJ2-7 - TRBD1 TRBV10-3 TGTGCCATCAGATCCGGGACAGCCTCCTACGAGCAGTACTTC CAIRSGTASYEQYF
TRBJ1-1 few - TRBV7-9 TGTGCCAGCCAGGATAAGGTGAACACTGAAGCTTTCTTT CASQDKVNTEAFF
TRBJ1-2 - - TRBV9 TGTGCCAGCAGCGTAGGATCGGACAAAGTATACGATGGCTACACCTTC CASSVGSDKVYDGYTF
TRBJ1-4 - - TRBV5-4 TGTGCCAGCAGCCAACAGGACAACATTGAAAAACTGTTTTTT CASSQQDNIEKLFF
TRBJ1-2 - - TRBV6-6 TGTGCCAGCAGTTACGATCGGACAGCCTACTATGGCTACACCTTC CASSYDRTAYYGYTF